This T cell receptor (beta chain) was captured in a study of vaccination and CD4 T cells after COVID-19. Broader study findings: Among reactive clones from convalescent patients, a median around 84% appeared only post-vaccination.

The Oncomine TCR Beta short-read assay generated sequence data from the DNA of cultured CD4+ T cells. Someone extracted genomic DNA from cultured CD4+ T cells. TCRdb re-called the PCR reads with MiXCR, one entry per CDR3 protein. The sample has some 8,200 distinct CDR3 sequences, about 59% seen once. The treatment: roughly ten-day PBMC culture with coronavirus spike peptide pools or control peptides (ViraFEST assay). Negative selection separated CD4+ T cells from approximately 9-day cultures. Germline CDR1 SGHVS, CDR2 FQNEAQ. V was trimmed by 0 bases and J by 8 bases, leaving 13 bases between them. CDR3 size: 14 residues. This clonotype is labeled medium-sized. Its antigen is still unknown.

The chain joins TRBV7-8 to TRBJ1-2; a weak D match, TRBD1 (5 bases). Input material: CD4+ T cells from blood, cultured in vitro. This clonotype was sampled from a human donor who had recovered from COVID-19. The CDR3 sequence: CASSLAGQVRGYTF. DNA for the CDR3: TGTGCCAGCAGCTTAGCGGGGCAGGTACGGGGCTACACCTTC.